The 25 T cell receptor beta chains presented below share a single source sample, sequenced in a study of follicular helper T cells after annual influenza vaccination. TCRdb's copy holds only in-frame clones and misses some; the assay was immunoSEQ multiplex PCR. Counted here are around 10,000 clones, 70% to 85% occurring once; the ten biggest clones make up around 0.89%. Here the sequenced sample was CXCR5- memory CD4+ T cells sorted from blood, taken 6 weeks after influenza vaccination. The receptors shown here come from an adult who received the influenza vaccine.

The gene calls are TRBV19 and TRBJ1-1; D perhaps matches TRBD1 (5 bases). Trimming took 8 bases from V and 4 from J, leaving 11 bases between them. CDR1 is LNHDA, CDR2 SQIVND, per germline (reference sequence). The CDR3 runs to 12 residues. The CDR3 protein is CASYDSGTEAFF. CDR3 coding DNA: TGTGCCAGTTACGACAGTGGCACTGAAGCTTTCTTT.

This chain uses TRBV7-9 with TRBJ1-2; no definite D call. The CDR3 is 13 amino acids. Germline lookup yields CDR1 SEHNR and CDR2 FQNEAQ (reference sequence). The V end lost 1 base, the J end lost 5 bases, and 8 bases lay between the germline ends. The CDR3 here is CASSLEEWYGYTF. CDR3 DNA: TGTGCCAGCAGCTTAGAGGAATGGTATGGCTACACCTTC.

The V and J genes are TRBV4-2 and TRBJ2-7; D remains unclear. Germline V CDR1 and CDR2: LGHNA, YNFKEQ. Trimming stripped 3 bases from V and 1 base from J, with 22 bases between. The CDR3 is 18 residues long. The CDR3 nucleotides read TGTGCCAGCAGCCAGGCTCCCAGTGGCAATTTTTTTTCCTACGAGCAGTACTTC. Encoded protein: CASSQAPSGNFFSYEQYF.

This chain uses TRBV27 with TRBJ1-2; perhaps TRBD1 as D (5 bases). CDR1 is MNHEY, CDR2 SMNVEV, per germline (reference sequence). The V end was cut by 7 bases, the J end by 8 bases, with 20 bases between. This CDR3 contains 14 residues. CDR3 sequence (DNA): TGTGCCAGCACTTCCCTCCGGGACGGGAGAGGCTACACCTTC. This translates into CASTSLRDGRGYTF.

This clone was observed a handful of times. This chain joins TRBV2 and TRBJ2-7, with 7 bases aligning to TRBD2. Germline V gives CDR1 SNHLY, CDR2 FYNNEI. There are 14 residues in the CDR3. Losses at the gene ends were 6 bases for V and 0 bases for J; bases not matched to a gene: 5. CDR3 residues: CASSRRGSSYEQYF. CDR3 DNA: TGTGCCAGCAGCCGGCGGGGGAGCTCCTACGAGCAGTACTTC.

V gene TRBV6-5 combines with J gene TRBJ2-7, with D possibly being TRBD1 (5 bases). Germline V lookup: CDR1 MNHEY, CDR2 SVGAGI. This CDR3 region has 15 residues. The V gene lost 6 bases and the J gene lost 3 bases, with 18 bases spanning the gap. The CDR3 nucleotides are TGTGCCAGCAGCCTCACAGGAGACCCTAGCTACGAGCAGTACTTC. Its translation is CASSLTGDPSYEQYF.

The rearrangement links TRBV5-8 to TRBJ2-7; D is ambiguous. V gave up 4 bases and J gave up 2 bases, with 13 bases separating them. This CDR3 is 14 amino acids long. Looked up from germline, CDR1 is SGHTS and CDR2 is YDEGEE. The CDR3 region is CASSRARRTYEQYF. The DNA for the CDR3 is TGTGCCAGCAGCCGGGCCAGGAGAACCTACGAGCAGTACTTC.

J is TRBJ2-3 and V is TRBV5-3, with 11 bases identical to TRBD2. TRBV5-3 qualifies as an ORF whose function is uncertain. The length of the CDR3 is 17 residues. V was pared by 2 bases and J by 0 bases, with 5 bases of the junction left unmatched. Here the CDR3 reads CARSLRGLAESTDTQYF. The CDR3 DNA reads as TGTGCCAGAAGCTTACGGGGACTAGCGGAAAGCACAGATACGCAGTATTTT.

The chain joins TRBV11-3 to TRBJ1-6; D is possibly TRBD1 (5 bases). V shed 4 bases and J shed 0 bases, with 10 bases lying between them. The germline V gene encodes CDR1 SGHNT and CDR2 YENEEA. CDR3 size: 16 residues. CDR3: CASSWSGGSYNSPLHF. CDR3 sequence (DNA): TGTGCCAGCAGCTGGAGCGGGGGCTCCTATAATTCACCCCTCCACTTT.

This clone was seen more than once but under ten times. This rearrangement joins TRBV5-1 to TRBJ2-1, with 7 bases identical to TRBD2. The ends lost 0 bases at V and 5 bases at J; junction bases unmatched: 2. Germline V CDR1 and CDR2: SGHRS, YFSETQ. The CDR3 sequence is 14 residues long. In nucleotides, the CDR3 is TGCGCCAGCAGCTTGGCAGCGGGAAACAATGAGCAGTTCTTC. Its protein is CASSLAAGNNEQFF.

This chain connects TRBV18 to TRBJ2-2; D is unclear. Germline CDR1 reads KGHSH; CDR2 reads LQKENI. V gave up 3 bases and J gave up 0 bases, with 8 bases separating them. The CDR3 runs 15 residues. CDR3 nucleotide sequence: TGTGCCAGCTCACCTAAACTCGCGAACACCGGGGAGCTGTTTTTT. Its translation is CASSPKLANTGELFF. Using reference TRBV18 and TRBJ2-2 for the parts outside the CDR3, the full variable domain is NAGVMQNPRHLVRRRGQEARLRCSPMKGHSHVYWYRQLPEEGLKFMVYLQKENIIDESGMPKERFSAEFPKEGPSILRIQQVVRGDSAAYFCASSPKLANTGELFFGEGSRLTVL.

This clone was observed once. The chain is built from TRBV10-3 and TRBJ1-2; D may be TRBD1 (6 bases). V shed 2 bases and J shed 2 bases, with 15 bases lying between them. The germline CDR1 and CDR2 sequences are ENHRY and SYGVKD. The CDR3 loop spans 16 amino acids. The CDR3 sequence is CAISESGRGFNYGYTF. In DNA form, the CDR3 reads TGTGCCATCAGTGAGAGCGGAAGGGGGTTCAACTATGGCTACACCTTC.

This clone is a singleton in its sample. V gene TRBV27 combines with J gene TRBJ2-3; no reliable D call. The CDR3 is 13 residues long. Trimming took 7 bases from V and 1 from J, leaving 9 bases between them. CDR1 is MNHEY and CDR2 is SMNVEV in the germline V gene (reference sequence). This CDR3 reads CASTPHGTDTQYF. The DNA of the CDR3 is TGTGCCAGCACCCCCCACGGCACAGATACGCAGTATTTT.

CDR3 residues: CASSLNRGDYTF. As DNA, the CDR3 is TGTGCCAGCAGCTTGAACAGGGGGGACTACACCTTC. The chain is built from TRBV7-2 and TRBJ1-2; 8 nucleotides align to TRBD1. This CDR3 contains 12 residues. Germline V gives CDR1 SGHTA, CDR2 FQGNSA. The ends lost 3 bases at V and 10 bases at J; junction bases unmatched: 4.

The chain joins TRBV7-2 to TRBJ1-2; D gene unclear. The V end was cut by 2 bases, the J end by 5 bases, with 15 bases between. The CDR3 is 15 amino acids. CDR1 is SGHTA and CDR2 is FQGNSA in the germline V gene. CDR3 region: CASSLRSGIQYGYTF. The DNA for the CDR3 is TGTGCCAGCAGCTTACGGTCGGGGATTCAATATGGCTACACCTTC.

The rearrangement links TRBV4-2 to TRBJ2-7, with D possibly matching TRBD2 (5 bases). The V and J ends lost 3 bases and 6 bases respectively, with 9 bases between them. Germline CDR1 is LGHNA and CDR2 is YNFKEQ. CDR3 length equals 12 residues. The CDR3 sequence: CASSHPAGEQYF. CDR3 sequence (DNA): TGTGCCAGCAGCCACCCCGCGGGCGAGCAGTACTTC.

The J gene is TRBJ2-3, the V gene TRBV29-1, with 7 nucleotides matching TRBD1. The CDR3 loop spans 13 amino acids. The V gene end was trimmed by 5 bases and the J gene end by 2 bases; junction bases not matched to a gene: 4. Germline lookup yields CDR1 SQVTM and CDR2 ANQGSEA. The CDR3 nucleotides are TGCAGCGTTAGGGGGCGGATCACAGATACGCAGTATTTT. Protein: CSVRGRITDTQYF.

The chain joins TRBV7-5 to TRBJ2-3; the table's D call TRBD2 went unverified against the DNA. TRBV7-5 counts as a pseudogene. This CDR3 is built from 15 residues. The CDR3, as DNA: TGTGCCAGAAGCGAAGATGGGGGGGGCACAGATACGCAGTATTTT. This translates into CARSEDGGGTDTQYF.

This rearrangement joins TRBV7-2 to TRBJ1-2; D unclear. There are 14 residues in the CDR3. Deletions cut 0 bases from V and 5 bases from J, with 10 bases between. Per the germline V gene, CDR1 is SGHTA and CDR2 is FQGNSA. The CDR3 protein is CASSLALADYGYTF. In nucleotides, the CDR3 is TGTGCCAGCAGCTTAGCGTTGGCCGATTATGGCTACACCTTC.

The chain combines TRBV5-6 with TRBJ2-5; weak D call: TRBD2 (5 bases). Looked up from germline, CDR1 is SGHDT and CDR2 is YYEEEE. The germline V and J ends were trimmed by 0 bases and 5 bases, with 11 bases remaining between them. The CDR3 is made up of 14 amino acids. The CDR3 loop reads CASSLVTRLETQYF. The CDR3 DNA sequence: TGTGCCAGCAGCTTGGTAACTAGATTGGAGACCCAGTACTTC.

The chain uses TRBV25-1 and TRBJ2-5, with 8 bases identical to TRBD2. The germline CDR1 and CDR2 sequences are MGHDK and SYGVNS. J gave up 3 bases and V 4 bases, and 1 base lay outside the gene matches. The CDR3 spans 13 residues. The CDR3 nucleotides read TGTGCCAGCAGTGTAGCGGGAAAAGAGACCCAGTACTTC. Its protein product is CASSVAGKETQYF.

This chain uses TRBV7-9 with TRBJ2-7, with D possibly matching TRBD1 (5 bases). Germline-derived CDR1 and CDR2 are SEHNR and FQNEAQ (reference sequence). Trimming cost V 5 bases and J 4 bases, with 12 bases left between them. The CDR3 is 13 residues long. The CDR3 spells CASSQFGAYEQYF. The CDR3 bases are TGTGCCAGCAGCCAATTTGGGGCTTACGAGCAGTACTTC.

V and J are TRBV4-3 and TRBJ1-2, with D maybe TRBD1 (5 bases). Germline V CDR1 and CDR2: LGHNA, YSLEER. The V and J ends lost 4 bases and 8 bases respectively, with 17 bases between them. This CDR3 spans 14 amino acids. The CDR3 sequence: CASSRAGELGGYTF. The CDR3 coding sequence is TGCGCCAGCAGCCGGGCGGGGGAGTTGGGAGGCTACACCTTC.

V and J are TRBV13 and TRBJ2-7, with D maybe TRBD2 (6 bases). The CDR3 spans 17 residues. The germline V gene has CDR1 PRHDT and CDR2 FYEKMQ (reference sequence). Trimming cost V 4 bases and J 3 bases, with 22 bases left between them. The CDR3 coding sequence is TGTGCCAGCAGCTCTACCCGGGAAAGGGGAGGAGGCTACGAGCAGTACTTC. It yields the protein CASSSTRERGGGYEQYF. The full variable domain, in which reference TRBV13 and TRBJ2-7 provide the parts outside the CDR3, is AAGVIQSPRHLIKEKRETATLKCYPIPRHDTVYWYQQGPGQDPQFLISFYEKMQSDKGSIPDRFSAQQFSDYHSELNMSSLELGDSALYFCASSSTRERGGGYEQYFGPGTRLTVT.

The V call is TRBV28, the J call TRBJ1-1; D not resolved. The germline V gene has CDR1 MDHEN and CDR2 SYDVKM. The CDR3 is made up of 11 amino acids. V lost 2 bases, J lost 8 bases, and 6 bases lay in between. DNA for the CDR3: TGTGCCAGCAGTTTAACGAGGGAAGCTTTCTTT. This encodes CASSLTREAFF. Full variable domain (outside the CDR3, taken from reference TRBV28 and TRBJ1-1): DVKVTQSSRYLVKRTGEKVFLECVQDMDHENMFWYRQDPGLGLRLIYFSYDVKMKEKGDIPEGYSVSREKKERFSLILESASTNQTSMYLCASSLTREAFFGQGTRLTVV.